This T cell receptor (beta chain) comes out of a study of shared clonotypes between healthy human individuals. Overall study results and limits: Expectations were that clonotype sharing among donors would be affected by sequencing depth. A handful of donors had around 5.2% of their naive CD4 clonotypes in common.

For this clone: Its target is unknown.

Genomic DNA (from each subset) was split evenly across several immunoSEQ plates. Some clones are missing from TCRdb's copy, which holds only in-frame ones; the method was immunoSEQ multiplex PCR. The profile shows about 1.5 million clones, roughly 98% of them singletons. This CDR3 comprises 15 residues. Per the germline V gene, CDR1 is MDHEN and CDR2 is SYDVKM. Deletions cut 4 bases from V and 4 bases from J, with 16 bases between. Sequences were obtained from naive CD4+ T cells sorted from blood. Sample subset: CD45RA+ positively selected. This receptor was obtained from a man aged 25-45 years in good health. This rearrangement joins TRBV28 to TRBJ1-2, with D uncertain. This CDR3 reads CASSSGPPLGYGYTF. The CDR3, as DNA: TGTGCCAGCAGTTCCGGACCGCCGTTGGGCTATGGCTACACCTTC.